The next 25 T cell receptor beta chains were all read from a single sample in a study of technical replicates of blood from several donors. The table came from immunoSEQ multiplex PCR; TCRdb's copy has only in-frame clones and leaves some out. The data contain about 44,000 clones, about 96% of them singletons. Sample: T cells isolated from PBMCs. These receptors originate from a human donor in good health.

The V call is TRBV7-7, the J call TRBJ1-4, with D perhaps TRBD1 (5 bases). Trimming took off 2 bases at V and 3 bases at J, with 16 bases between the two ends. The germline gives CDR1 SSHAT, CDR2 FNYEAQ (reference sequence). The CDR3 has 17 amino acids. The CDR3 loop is CASSLRQGGRANEKLFF. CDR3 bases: TGTGCCAGCAGCTTACGCCAGGGAGGACGAGCTAATGAAAAACTGTTTTTT.

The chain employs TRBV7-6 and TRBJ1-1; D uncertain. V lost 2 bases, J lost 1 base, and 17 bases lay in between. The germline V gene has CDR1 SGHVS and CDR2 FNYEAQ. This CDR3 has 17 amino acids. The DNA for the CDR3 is TGTGCCAGCAGCTTACCGATTTCCGGGTCAAAGAACACTGAAGCTTTCTTT. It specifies CASSLPISGSKNTEAFF.

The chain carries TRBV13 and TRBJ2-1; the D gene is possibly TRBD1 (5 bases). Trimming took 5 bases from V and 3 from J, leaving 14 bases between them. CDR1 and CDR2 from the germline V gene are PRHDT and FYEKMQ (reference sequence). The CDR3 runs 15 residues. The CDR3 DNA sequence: TGTGCCAGCAGCCCAAGGGGAAGGGACTACAATGAGCAGTTCTTC. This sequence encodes CASSPRGRDYNEQFF. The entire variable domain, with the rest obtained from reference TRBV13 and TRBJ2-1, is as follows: AAGVIQSPRHLIKEKRETATLKCYPIPRHDTVYWYQQGPGQDPQFLISFYEKMQSDKGSIPDRFSAQQFSDYHSELNMSSLELGDSALYFCASSPRGRDYNEQFFGPGTRLTVL.

The CDR3 sequence: CASSSISGSNADTQYF. The CDR3 DNA reads TGTGCCAGCAGCTCAATAAGCGGGAGTAATGCAGATACGCAGTATTTT. This rearrangement joins TRBV5-4 to TRBJ2-3; 8 bases fit TRBD2. CDR1 SGHNT and CDR2 YYREEE come from the germline V gene (reference sequence). The CDR3 has 16 residues. V lost 3 bases and J lost 4; bases outside the gene matches: 10. The entire variable domain, with the rest obtained from reference TRBV5-4 and TRBJ2-3, is as follows: ETGVTQSPTHLIKTRGQQVTLRCSSQSGHNTVSWYQQALGQGPQFIFQYYREEENGRGNFPPRFSGLQFPNYSSELNVNALELDDSALYLCASSSISGSNADTQYFGPGTRLTVL.

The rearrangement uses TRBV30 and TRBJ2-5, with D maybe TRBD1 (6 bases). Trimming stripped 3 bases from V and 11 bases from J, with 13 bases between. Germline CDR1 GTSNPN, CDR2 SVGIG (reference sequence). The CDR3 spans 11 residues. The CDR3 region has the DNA TGTGCCTGGAGAACAGGGTGGTCGCAGTACTTC. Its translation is CAWRTGWSQYF. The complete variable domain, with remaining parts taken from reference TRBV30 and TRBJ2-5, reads SQTIHQWPATLVQPVGSPLSLECTVEGTSNPNLYWYRQAAGRGLQLLFYSVGIGQISSEVPQNLSASRPQDRQFILSSKKLLLSDSGFYLCAWRTGWSQYFGPGTRLLVL.

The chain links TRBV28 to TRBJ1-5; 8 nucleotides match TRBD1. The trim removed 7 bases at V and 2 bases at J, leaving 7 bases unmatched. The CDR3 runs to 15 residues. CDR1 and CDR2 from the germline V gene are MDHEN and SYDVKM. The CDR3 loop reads CASTRGTGGNQPQHF. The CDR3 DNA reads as TGTGCCAGCACACGTGGGACAGGCGGCAATCAGCCCCAGCATTTT.

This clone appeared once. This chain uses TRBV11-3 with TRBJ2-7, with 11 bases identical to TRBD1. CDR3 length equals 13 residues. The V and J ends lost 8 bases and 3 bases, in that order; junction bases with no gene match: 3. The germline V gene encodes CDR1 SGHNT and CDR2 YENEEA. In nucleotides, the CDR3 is TGTGCCAGCCGGGACAGGGGGTTCTACGAGCAGTACTTC. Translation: CASRDRGFYEQYF.

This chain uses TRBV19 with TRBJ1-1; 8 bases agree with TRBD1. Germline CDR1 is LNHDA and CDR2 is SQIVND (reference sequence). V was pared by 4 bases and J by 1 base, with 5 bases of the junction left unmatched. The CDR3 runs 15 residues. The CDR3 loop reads CASSTQGTGNTEAFF. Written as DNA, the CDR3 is TGTGCCAGTAGTACCCAAGGGACAGGGAACACTGAAGCTTTCTTT.

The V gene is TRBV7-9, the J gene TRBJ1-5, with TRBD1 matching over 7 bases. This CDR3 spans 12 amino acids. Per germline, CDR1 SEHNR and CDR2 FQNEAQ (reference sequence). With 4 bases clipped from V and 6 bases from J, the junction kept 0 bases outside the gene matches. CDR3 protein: CASSSGGQPQHF. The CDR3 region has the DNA TGTGCCAGCAGCTCAGGGGGTCAGCCCCAGCATTTT.

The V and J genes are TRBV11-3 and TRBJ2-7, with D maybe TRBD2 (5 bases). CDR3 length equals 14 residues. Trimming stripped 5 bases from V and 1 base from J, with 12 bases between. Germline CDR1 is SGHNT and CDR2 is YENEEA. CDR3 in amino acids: CASSRLGVSYEQYF. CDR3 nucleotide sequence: TGTGCCAGCAGCCGGTTGGGAGTTTCCTACGAGCAGTACTTC.

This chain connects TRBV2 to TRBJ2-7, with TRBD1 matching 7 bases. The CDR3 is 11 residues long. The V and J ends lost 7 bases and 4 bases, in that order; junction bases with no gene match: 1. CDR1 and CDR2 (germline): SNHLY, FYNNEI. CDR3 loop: CASMTGYEQYF. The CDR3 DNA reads TGTGCCAGCATGACAGGGTACGAGCAGTACTTC. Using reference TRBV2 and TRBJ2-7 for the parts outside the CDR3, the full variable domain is EPEVTQTPSHQVTQMGQEVILRCVPISNHLYFYWYRQILGQKVEFLVSFYNNEISEKSEIFDDQFSVERPDGSNFTLKIRSTKLEDSAMYFCASMTGYEQYFGPGTRLTVT.

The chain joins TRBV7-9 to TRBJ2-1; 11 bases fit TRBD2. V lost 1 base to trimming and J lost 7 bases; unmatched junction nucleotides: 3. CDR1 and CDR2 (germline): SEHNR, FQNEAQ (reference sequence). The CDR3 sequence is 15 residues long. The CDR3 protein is CASSLGPSGRNEQFF. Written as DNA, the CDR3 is TGTGCCAGCAGCTTAGGACCTAGCGGGAGGAATGAGCAGTTCTTC. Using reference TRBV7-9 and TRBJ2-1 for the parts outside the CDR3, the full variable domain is DTGVSQNPRHKITKRGQNVTFRCDPISEHNRLYWYRQTLGQGPEFLTYFQNEAQLEKSRLLSDRFSAERPKGSFSTLEIQRTEQGDSAMYLCASSLGPSGRNEQFFGPGTRLTVL.

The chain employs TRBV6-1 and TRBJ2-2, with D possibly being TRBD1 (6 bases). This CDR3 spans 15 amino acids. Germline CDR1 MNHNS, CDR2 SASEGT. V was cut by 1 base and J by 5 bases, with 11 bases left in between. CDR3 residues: CASSEGTVFTGELFF. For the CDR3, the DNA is TGTGCCAGCAGTGAAGGGACAGTCTTTACCGGGGAGCTGTTTTTT.

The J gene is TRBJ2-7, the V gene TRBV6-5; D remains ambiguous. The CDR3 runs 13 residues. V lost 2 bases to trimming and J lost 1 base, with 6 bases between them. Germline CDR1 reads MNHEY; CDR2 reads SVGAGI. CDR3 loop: CASSYGLSYEQYF. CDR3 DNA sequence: TGTGCCAGCAGTTACGGGCTATCCTACGAGCAGTACTTC.

CDR3 nucleotide sequence: TGTGCCAGCAGCTCCGGGACAGTCGGAAACACCATATATTTT. This gives the protein CASSSGTVGNTIYF. The chain couples TRBV11-3 to TRBJ1-3; 7 positions match TRBD1. The CDR3 runs to 14 residues. After removal of 4 bases from V and 4 bases from J, the junction contained 4 bases not matched to a gene. Germline CDR1 and CDR2: SGHNT and YENEEA.

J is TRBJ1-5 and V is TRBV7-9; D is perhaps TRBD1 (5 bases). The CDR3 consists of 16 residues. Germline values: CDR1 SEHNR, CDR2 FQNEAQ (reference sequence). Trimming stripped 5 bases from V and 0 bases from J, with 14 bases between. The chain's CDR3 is CASSPWGSDSNQPQHF. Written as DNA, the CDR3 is TGTGCCAGCAGCCCCTGGGGCTCGGATAGCAATCAGCCCCAGCATTTT.

CDR3 sequence: CASSLVGGQNTEAFF. The CDR3 DNA follows: TGTGCCAGCAGCTTAGTGGGGGGTCAGAACACTGAAGCTTTCTTT. The V gene is TRBV11-3, the J gene TRBJ1-1; D perhaps matches TRBD1 (5 bases). In germline, CDR1 is SGHNT, CDR2 YENEEA. The V end was cut by 1 base, the J end by 1 base, with 10 bases between. This CDR3 contains 15 residues.

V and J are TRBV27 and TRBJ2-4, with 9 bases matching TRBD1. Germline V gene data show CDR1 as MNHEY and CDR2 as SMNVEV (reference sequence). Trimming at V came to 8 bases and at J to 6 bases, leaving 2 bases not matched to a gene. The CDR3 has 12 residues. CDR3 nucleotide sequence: TGTGCCAGCGGACAGGGGAGAAACATTCAGTACTTC. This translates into CASGQGRNIQYF.

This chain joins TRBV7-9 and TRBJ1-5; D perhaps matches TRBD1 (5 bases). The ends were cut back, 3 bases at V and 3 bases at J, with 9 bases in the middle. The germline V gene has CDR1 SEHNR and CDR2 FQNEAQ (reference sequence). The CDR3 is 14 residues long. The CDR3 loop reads CASSLGQNNQPQHF. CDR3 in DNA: TGTGCCAGCAGCTTGGGGCAGAACAATCAGCCCCAGCATTTT.

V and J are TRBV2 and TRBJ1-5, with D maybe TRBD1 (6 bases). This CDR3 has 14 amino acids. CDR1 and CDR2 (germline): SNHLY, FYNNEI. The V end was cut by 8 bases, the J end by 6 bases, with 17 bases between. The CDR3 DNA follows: TGTGCCAGCCACCTTTACAGGGCAGCTCAGCCCCAGCATTTT. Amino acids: CASHLYRAAQPQHF.

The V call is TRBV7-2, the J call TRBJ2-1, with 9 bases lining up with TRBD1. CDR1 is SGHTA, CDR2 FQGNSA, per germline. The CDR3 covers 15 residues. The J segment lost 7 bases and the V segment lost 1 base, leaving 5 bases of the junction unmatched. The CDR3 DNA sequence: TGTGCCAGCAGCTTAGGTTCGACAGGGGGGAATGAGCAGTTCTTC. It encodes CASSLGSTGGNEQFF. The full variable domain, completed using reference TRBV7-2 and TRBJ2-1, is GAGVSQSPSNKVTEKGKDVELRCDPISGHTALYWYRQSLGQGLEFLIYFQGNSAPDKSGLPSDRFSAERTGGSVSTLTIQRTQQEDSAVYLCASSLGSTGGNEQFFGPGTRLTVL.

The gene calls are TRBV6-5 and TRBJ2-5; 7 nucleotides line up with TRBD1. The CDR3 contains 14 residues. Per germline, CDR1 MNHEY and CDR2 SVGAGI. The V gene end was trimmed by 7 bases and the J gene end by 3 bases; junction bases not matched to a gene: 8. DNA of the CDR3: TGTGCCAGCACTCGAGGGACAGAAGAAGAGACCCAGTACTTC. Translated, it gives CASTRGTEEETQYF.

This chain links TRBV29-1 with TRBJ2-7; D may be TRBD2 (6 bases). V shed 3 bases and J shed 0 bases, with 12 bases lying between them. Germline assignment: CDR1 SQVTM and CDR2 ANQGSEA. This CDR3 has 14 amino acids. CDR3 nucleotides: TGCAGCGTTGAGGTTAGCGGCGGCTCCTACGAGCAGTACTTC. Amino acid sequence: CSVEVSGGSYEQYF.

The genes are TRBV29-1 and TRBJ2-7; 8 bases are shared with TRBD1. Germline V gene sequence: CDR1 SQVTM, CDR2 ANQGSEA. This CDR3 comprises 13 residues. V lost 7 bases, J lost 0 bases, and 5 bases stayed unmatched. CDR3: CSDSTGASYEQYF. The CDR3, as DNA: TGCAGCGATTCGACAGGGGCCTCCTACGAGCAGTACTTC.

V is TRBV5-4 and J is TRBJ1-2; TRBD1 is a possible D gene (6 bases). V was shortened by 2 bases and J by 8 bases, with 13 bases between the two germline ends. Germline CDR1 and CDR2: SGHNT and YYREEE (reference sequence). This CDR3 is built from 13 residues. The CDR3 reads CASSFGQYEGYTF. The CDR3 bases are TGTGCCAGCAGCTTTGGACAGTACGAAGGCTACACCTTC. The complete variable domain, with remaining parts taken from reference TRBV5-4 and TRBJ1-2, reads ETGVTQSPTHLIKTRGQQVTLRCSSQSGHNTVSWYQQALGQGPQFIFQYYREEENGRGNFPPRFSGLQFPNYSSELNVNALELDDSALYLCASSFGQYEGYTFGSGTRLTVV.